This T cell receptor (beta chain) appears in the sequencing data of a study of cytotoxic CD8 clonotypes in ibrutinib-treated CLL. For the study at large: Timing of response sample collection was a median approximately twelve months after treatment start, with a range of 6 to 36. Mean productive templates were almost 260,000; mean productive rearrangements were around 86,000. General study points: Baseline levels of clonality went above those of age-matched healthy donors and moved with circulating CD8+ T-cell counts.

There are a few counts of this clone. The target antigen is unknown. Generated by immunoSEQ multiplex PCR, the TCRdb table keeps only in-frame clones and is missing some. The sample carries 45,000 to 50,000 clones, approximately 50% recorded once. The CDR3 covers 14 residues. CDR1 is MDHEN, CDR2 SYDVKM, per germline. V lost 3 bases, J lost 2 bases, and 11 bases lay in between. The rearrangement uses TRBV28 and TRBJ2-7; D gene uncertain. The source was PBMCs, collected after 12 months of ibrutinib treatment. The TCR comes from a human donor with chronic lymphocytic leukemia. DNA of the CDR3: TGTGCCAGCAGTTTGTCGGCAGTTCCCTACGAGCAGTACTTC. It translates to CASSLSAVPYEQYF.